Following are 26 T cell receptor beta chains from one sample sequenced in a study of T-cell memory formation after mild COVID-19. TCRdb reprocessed the 5' RACE reads with MiXCR, giving one entry per CDR3 protein. Of hundreds of thousands of distinct CDR3 sequences in the sample, more than 15% were seen once. Sequenced sample: PBMCs or a T cell subset sorted from them (not recorded which). These receptors were collected from an adult woman who had mild COVID-19 (a few samples of this study predate the infection). Cell type and time point are not known.

This clonotype was detected ten times or more. The chain links TRBV18 to TRBJ1-1; D is perhaps TRBD1 (5 bases). CDR1 and CDR2 from the germline V gene are KGHSH and LQKENI. Trimming removed 8 bases at V and 1 base at J, with 11 bases between. This CDR3 contains 13 residues. The chain's CDR3 is CASRRQTNTEAFF. The CDR3, as DNA: TGTGCCAGCAGGAGACAGACGAACACTGAAGCTTTCTTT.

The CDR3 is CASSHIAGLSTDTQYF. The CDR3 region has the DNA TGTGCCAGCAGCCATATAGCGGGGCTAAGCACAGATACGCAGTATTTT. The chain joins TRBV7-8 to TRBJ2-3, with 8 bases lining up with TRBD2. Germline CDR1 SGHVS, CDR2 FQNEAQ. CDR3 size: 16 residues. Trimming cost V 5 bases and J 0 bases; bases outside gene matches: 7.

This clonotype was seen a few times. The chain couples TRBV20-1 to TRBJ1-1; D uncertain. This CDR3 has 13 amino acids. V lost 7 bases and J 0 bases, leaving 12 bases between the germline ends. Germline V lookup: CDR1 DFQATT, CDR2 SNEGSKA (reference sequence). The CDR3 bases are TGCAGTGTTAAGAAGGGAGTGAACACTGAAGCTTTCTTT. Protein sequence: CSVKKGVNTEAFF.

This clonotype occurred a few times. The chain is built from TRBV30 and TRBJ2-1; 8 nucleotides match TRBD2. This CDR3 comprises 12 residues. Losses at the gene ends were 2 bases for V and 10 bases for J; bases not matched to a gene: 4. Per germline, CDR1 GTSNPN and CDR2 SVGIG (reference sequence). The CDR3, as DNA: TGTGCCTGGAGTTATACTAGCGGCGAGCAGTTCTTC. It codes for CAWSYTSGEQFF.

The rearrangement links TRBV3-1 to TRBJ2-5; 7 positions match TRBD1. Per the germline V gene, CDR1 is LGHDT and CDR2 is YNNKEL (reference sequence). Losses at the gene ends were 5 bases for V and 5 bases for J; bases not matched to a gene: 17. The CDR3 is 17 residues long. CDR3 in DNA: TGTGCCAGCAGCTTAGAACGGGGACAGCAAGTCCGGGAGACCCAGTACTTC. Residues: CASSLERGQQVRETQYF.

This sequence joins TRBV6-5 and TRBJ2-1, with 9 bases aligning to TRBD1. Germline V gives CDR1 MNHEY, CDR2 SVGAGI. The V gene end was trimmed by 6 bases and the J gene end by 8 bases; junction bases not matched to a gene: 8. The CDR3 runs to 14 residues. The CDR3 nucleotides are TGTGCCAGCAGCAAGACAGGGGGACTCGATGAGCAGTTCTTC. It is translated as CASSKTGGLDEQFF.

The CDR3 nucleotides are TGCAGTGCTAGGGCCTTCCTAGCGGGGGGGAAGGAGCAGTACTTC. The encoded protein is CSARAFLAGGKEQYF. The chain recombines TRBV20-1 with TRBJ2-7; 12 nucleotides match TRBD2. After removal of 3 bases from V and 7 bases from J, the junction contained 10 bases not matched to a gene. Germline V CDR1 and CDR2: DFQATT, SNEGSKA (reference sequence). The CDR3 runs to 15 residues.

This clonotype was seen repeatedly, ten times or more. The rearrangement links TRBV7-2 to TRBJ2-1; 12 bases match TRBD2. The CDR3 extends over 14 amino acids. V gave up 6 bases and J gave up 4 bases; unmatched junction bases: 1. Germline CDR1 is SGHTA and CDR2 is FQGNSA. CDR3 sequence reads: CASRTSGGYNEQFF. In DNA form, the CDR3 reads TGTGCCAGCAGGACTAGCGGGGGATACAATGAGCAGTTCTTC.

The genes are TRBV24-1 and TRBJ2-1, with 8 bases identical to TRBD2. CDR1 is KGHDR, CDR2 SFDVKD, per germline. After removal of 9 bases from V and 4 bases from J, the junction contained 7 bases not matched to a gene. The CDR3 is made up of 14 amino acids. The CDR3 DNA reads TGTGCCACCGGAGTGGCGGGAGGATACAATGAGCAGTTCTTC. It specifies CATGVAGGYNEQFF.

There are many counts of this clonotype. The chain links TRBV7-2 to TRBJ1-5; D perhaps matches TRBD1 (5 bases). The germline gives CDR1 SGHTA, CDR2 FQGNSA. The CDR3 sequence is 15 residues long. Trimming removed 0 bases at V and 7 bases at J, with 13 bases between. The CDR3 region is CASSLALAGRQPQHF. The DNA of the CDR3 is TGTGCCAGCAGCTTAGCGTTGGCAGGGCGACAGCCCCAGCATTTT. Filled out from reference TRBV7-2 and TRBJ1-5, the complete variable domain reads GAGVSQSPSNKVTEKGKDVELRCDPISGHTALYWYRQSLGQGLEFLIYFQGNSAPDKSGLPSDRFSAERTGGSVSTLTIQRTQQEDSAVYLCASSLALAGRQPQHFGDGTRLSIL.

This clonotype was counted a few times. The rearrangement uses TRBV11-3 and TRBJ2-1; no clear D. Looked up from germline, CDR1 is SGHNT and CDR2 is YENEEA. The CDR3 loop spans 13 amino acids. Trimming removed 6 bases from V and 7 bases from J, with 13 bases in between. DNA for the CDR3: TGTGCCAGCAGTCGCAGCAGGTTTAATGAGCAGTTCTTC. As protein: CASSRSRFNEQFF. Using reference TRBV11-3 and TRBJ2-1 for the parts outside the CDR3, the full variable domain is EAGVVQSPRYKIIEKKQPVAFWCNPISGHNTLYWYLQNLGQGPELLIRYENEEAVDDSQLPKDRFSAERLKGVDSTLKIQPAELGDSAVYLCASSRSRFNEQFFGPGTRLTVL.

The chain links TRBV9 to TRBJ2-7; the D gene is possibly TRBD2 (6 bases). The germline V gene has CDR1 SGDLS and CDR2 YYNGEE. V was shortened by 0 bases and J by 2 bases, with 9 bases between the two germline ends. The CDR3 length is 14 residues. CDR3 sequence: CASSVDGGTYEQYF. The CDR3 DNA follows: TGTGCCAGCAGCGTAGACGGGGGAACCTACGAGCAGTACTTC.

This clonotype has ten or more counts. The gene calls are TRBV15 and TRBJ2-7; 9 positions agree with TRBD2. The germline V gene encodes CDR1 LNHNV and CDR2 YYDKDF (reference sequence). V shed 1 base and J 0 bases; nucleotides not matched to a gene: 4. This CDR3 is 16 amino acids long. The CDR3 loop reads CATSRAGAGGSYEQYF. The CDR3 DNA is TGTGCCACCAGCAGAGCGGGAGCGGGGGGCTCCTACGAGCAGTACTTC.

This clonotype appeared a few times. The gene calls are TRBV7-9 and TRBJ2-5; D perhaps matches TRBD2 (5 bases). CDR1 is SEHNR and CDR2 is FQNEAQ in the germline V gene (reference sequence). With 1 base removed from V and 2 bases from J, the gap between germline ends came to 14 bases. The CDR3 extends over 16 amino acids. CDR3 nucleotides: TGTGCCAGCAGCTTAGGACCCGTAGCGATACAAGAGACCCAGTACTTC. Encoded protein: CASSLGPVAIQETQYF.

The chain has TRBV12-3 or TRBV12-4 and TRBJ2-3; perhaps TRBD2 as D (5 bases). The CDR3 spans 19 residues. The V gene lost 6 bases and the J gene lost 0 bases, with 25 bases spanning the gap. Here the CDR3 reads CASSPPGSEWATSTDTQYF. The CDR3 coding sequence is TGTGCCAGCAGCCCCCCAGGTAGCGAATGGGCCACTAGCACAGATACGCAGTATTTT.

The chain couples TRBV6-5 to TRBJ2-2, with TRBD2 identical over 11 bases. The length of the CDR3 is 17 residues. Germline V CDR1 and CDR2: MNHEY, SVGAGI. V gave up 6 bases and J gave up 7 bases; unmatched junction bases: 13. CDR3 DNA: TGTGCCAGCAGGACTAGCGGGAAACTCCTCCGGGGCGGGGAGCTGTTTTTT. Translated, it gives CASRTSGKLLRGGELFF.

V usage is TRBV12-5 and J usage is TRBJ2-1, with a tentative D call TRBD1 (5 bases). The CDR3 is 14 residues long. V lost 5 bases, J lost 6 bases, and 14 bases lay in between. In germline, CDR1 is LGHNT, CDR2 FRNRAP. The DNA of the CDR3 is TGTGCTAGTGGTCCAGGGCCTTTAACCAATGAGCAGTTCTTC. Amino acids: CASGPGPLTNEQFF.

This clonotype was counted a few times. This chain links TRBV6-5 with TRBJ1-5, with a tentative D call TRBD1 (5 bases). V was shortened by 0 bases and J by 4 bases, with 16 bases between the two germline ends. CDR1 and CDR2 (germline): MNHEY, SVGAGI. The CDR3 covers 17 residues. The CDR3: CASSYSRPGRGNQPQHF. CDR3 bases: TGTGCCAGCAGTTACTCGAGACCGGGACGAGGAAATCAGCCCCAGCATTTT.

This chain links TRBV24-1 with TRBJ1-1; D is possibly TRBD1 (5 bases). The CDR3 has 15 amino acids. The V and J ends lost 3 bases and 7 bases respectively, with 17 bases between them. Germline V gene sequence: CDR1 KGHDR, CDR2 SFDVKD. The CDR3 region has the DNA TGTGCCACCAGTGATGCCGGGACCGGGGTGGTTGAAGCTTTCTTT. As protein: CATSDAGTGVVEAFF.

The rearrangement joins TRBV7-2 to TRBJ2-5, with D possibly matching TRBD1 (5 bases). The ends were cut back, 2 bases at V and 2 bases at J, with 9 bases in the middle. CDR1 SGHTA and CDR2 FQGNSA come from the germline V gene. This CDR3 region has 14 residues. CDR3 loop: CASSLSRAQETQYF. In nucleotides, the CDR3 is TGTGCCAGCAGCTTATCCAGGGCTCAAGAGACCCAGTACTTC.

This clonotype showed up just a few times. The chain has TRBV18 and TRBJ2-7; D is undetermined. Germline V gene lookup returns CDR1 KGHSH and CDR2 LQKENI. The CDR3 loop spans 16 amino acids. Trimming cost V 5 bases and J 2 bases, with 19 bases left between them. CDR3 amino acids: CASSTTAALRAYEQYF. DNA of the CDR3: TGTGCCAGCTCAACTACGGCCGCCCTTCGGGCCTACGAGCAGTACTTC. The whole variable domain, filled in from reference TRBV18 and TRBJ2-7, reads NAGVMQNPRHLVRRRGQEARLRCSPMKGHSHVYWYRQLPEEGLKFMVYLQKENIIDESGMPKERFSAEFPKEGPSILRIQQVVRGDSAAYFCASSTTAALRAYEQYFGPGTRLTVT.

The V gene is TRBV24-1, the J gene TRBJ1-5; 12 bases line up with TRBD1. The V gene's germline CDR1 is KGHDR and CDR2 SFDVKD. V dropped 4 bases and J dropped 4; count of bases not matched to a gene: 4. This CDR3 is 16 amino acids long. CDR3 protein: CATSDPGQGANQPQHF. The DNA for the CDR3 is TGTGCCACCAGTGACCCGGGACAGGGGGCGAATCAGCCCCAGCATTTT.

This clonotype was seen repeatedly, ten times or more. The DNA of the CDR3 is TGTGCCAGCAGTGCGTACGTGGGGCACAATGAGCAGTTCTTC. This sequence encodes CASSAYVGHNEQFF. The chain has TRBV2 and TRBJ2-1; TRBD1 is a possible D gene (5 bases). Trimming cost V 4 bases and J 5 bases, with 12 bases left between them. This CDR3 is built from 14 residues. In germline, CDR1 is SNHLY, CDR2 FYNNEI.

This clonotype was detected ten times or more. V usage is TRBV4-1 and J usage is TRBJ1-1; a possible D gene is TRBD1 (5 bases). The germline V gene encodes CDR1 MGHRA and CDR2 YSYEKL. CDR3 length: 15 amino acids. V shed 4 bases and J shed 1 base, with 13 bases lying between them. CDR3 sequence: CASSLVGGQNTEAFF. In nucleotides, the CDR3 is TGCGCCAGCAGCCTGGTCGGGGGTCAGAACACTGAAGCTTTCTTT.

This clonotype was picked up many times. V and J are TRBV11-2 and TRBJ2-7, with D perhaps matching TRBD1 or TRBD2 (5 bases each). The germline CDR1 and CDR2 sequences are SGHAT and FQNNGV. Trimming cost V 1 base and J 2 bases, with 12 bases left between them. The length of the CDR3 is 15 residues. CDR3 DNA: TGTGCCAGCAGCTTAGGGTGGCTGGGGGCCTACGAGCAGTACTTC. This encodes CASSLGWLGAYEQYF.

This clonotype came up a few times. The chain has TRBV10-3 and TRBJ2-1; possibly TRBD1 or TRBD2 for D (6 bases each). There are 13 residues in the CDR3. Germline assignment: CDR1 ENHRY and CDR2 SYGVKD. The V end was cut by 8 bases, the J end by 9 bases, with 17 bases between. Here the CDR3 DNA reads TGTGCCATCTCTTCCGACGGGGGCATTGAGCAGTTCTTC. Its protein is CAISSDGGIEQFF.